This TCR beta chain was recovered during a study of shared clonotypes between healthy human individuals. Study in general: Plates per donor: three CD4 naive, three CD4 memory, two CD8 naive, one CD8 memory.

The CDR3 extends over 13 amino acids. In germline, CDR1 is SNHLY, CDR2 FYNNEI. Trimming removed 3 bases at V and 9 bases at J, with 11 bases between. Assay: immunoSEQ multiplex PCR; the TCRdb copy retains only in-frame clones and omits some. The profile shows 550,000 to 700,000 clones, around 73% of them singletons. The receptor's source is a woman younger than 45 in good health. Sequencing was carried out using memory CD4+ T cells sorted from blood. The subset is: CD45RA-negative fraction. The chain joins TRBV2 to TRBJ2-2; a possible D gene is TRBD2 (6 bases). CDR3 DNA sequence: TGTGCCAGCAGTGATTGGGGGGTCCGGGAGCTGTTTTTT. Its translation is CASSDWGVRELFF.